This entry is about one T cell receptor beta chain. Its antigen remains unknown. This sample is part of a study of PD-1 blockade in classical Hodgkin lymphoma. For the study at large: Nivolumab 3 mg/kg was given intravenously every 2 weeks.

Findings and caveats of the study: Those achieving complete response showed baseline diversity like newly diagnosed patients. By C4D1, CD4+ diversity increased significantly, especially in complete responders.

Germline CDR1 is ENHRY and CDR2 is SYGVKD. J was trimmed by 4 bases and V by 6 bases; bases with no gene match: 3. This CDR3 comprises 15 residues. Time point noted: cycle 4 day 1 (C4D1), after 5 to 7 weeks of nivolumab. Relapse was seen in all patients after autologous stem cell transplantation, and brentuximab vedotin exposure was variable. TCRdb keeps only in-frame clones here, not all; method: immunoSEQ multiplex PCR. Of 40,000 to 65,000 clones in the sample, roughly 86% were seen once. This chain uses TRBV10-3 with TRBJ2-3; 14 nucleotides line up with TRBD2. The receptor's source is a human donor with classical Hodgkin lymphoma. Sequencing used peripheral blood mononuclear cells (PBMCs), obtained before the fourth cycle of nivolumab. In DNA, the CDR3 is TGTGCCATCAGAGGGACTAGCGGGGGCCCAGATACGCAGTATTTT. Encoded protein: CAIRGTSGGPDTQYF.